This is a list of T cell receptor beta chains from one sample in a study of blood T cell repertoires in COVID-19. Clones were sequenced by immunoSEQ multiplex PCR, and TCRdb holds only the in-frame ones, with some missing. The data contain 270,000 or so clones, more than 65% of them singletons. The specimen was PBMCs or T cells enriched from blood (not recorded which). These TCRs come from a man over 45 who had recovered from COVID-19. Each CDR3 is given with its conserved first and last residue. D genes are given only for firm matches. Some rows mark clone size as missing; the rest say once, few, many or name a class of expanded clone.

TGTGCCAGTAGCAAGACAGGGGAAAATGAAAAACTGTTTTTT	CASSKTGENEKLFF	NA	TRBV19	TRBJ1-4	TRBD1
TGCGCCAGCAGCTTGGAGGCTAGCGGGAGCCTTGGATATGAGCAGTTCTTC	CASSLEASGSLGYEQFF	NA	TRBV5-1	TRBJ2-1	TRBD2
TGTGCCACCGGGGGGGGTAACAATGAGCAGTTCTTC	CATGGGNNEQFF	NA	TRBV10-3	TRBJ2-1	TRBD2
TGTGCCAGCAGCTTAAAGACAGGGGGCACCTGGATTGCCTACGAGCAGTACTTC	CASSLKTGGTWIAYEQYF	NA	TRBV7-2	TRBJ2-7	TRBD1
TGCGCCAGCAGCCAAGATCGCGGAAATACGCAGTATTTT	CASSQDRGNTQYF	NA	TRBV4-3	TRBJ2-3	NA
TGCGCCAGCAGCTGGGAGTATGAGCAGTTCTTC	CASSWEYEQFF	NA	TRBV5-1	TRBJ2-1	NA
TGTGCCAGCAGCCCCCTGGGCGGGGGCTACGAGCAGTACTTC	CASSPLGGGYEQYF	NA	TRBV9	TRBJ2-7	TRBD2
TGCGCCAGCAGATCCGGGACAGGCTCTTACACCGGGGAGCTGTTTTTT	CASRSGTGSYTGELFF	NA	TRBV5-1	TRBJ2-2	TRBD1
TGTGCCAGCAGCATGGGACTAGCGTGGAAACTAAATGAGCAGTTCTTC	CASSMGLAWKLNEQFF	NA	TRBV5-6	TRBJ2-1	TRBD2
TGTGCCAGCAGACGACCCGAGGCTGTCCTGACTTTC	CASRRPEAVLTF	few	TRBV28	TRBJ2-6	NA
TGTGCCAGCAGCGCCGCGCCAGGGGGAACCTATGGCTACACCTTC	CASSAAPGGTYGYTF	NA	TRBV9	TRBJ1-2	TRBD1
TGTGCCAGCAGTTCTTCTGGCGGCTACACCTTC	CASSSSGGYTF	NA	TRBV6-5	TRBJ1-2	NA
TGTGCCAGCAGCGTAGCGCCCGGGACACCTTCCGAGCAGTACTTC	CASSVAPGTPSEQYF	once	TRBV9	TRBJ2-7	NA
TGTGCCAGCAGCTTCACAGGGGGCGATCAGCCCCAGCATTTT	CASSFTGGDQPQHF	NA	TRBV7-2	TRBJ1-5	TRBD1
TGTGCCAGCTCACCACCGGGTCGGGCAGGGGGCGCGGGGCAGCCCCAGCATTTT	CASSPPGRAGGAGQPQHF	NA	TRBV18	TRBJ1-5	TRBD1
TGTGCCAGCAGCTTGTCGGGTAGCGCAATTGAAATGGATACGCAGTATTTT	CASSLSGSAIEMDTQYF	NA	TRBV7-9	TRBJ2-3	NA
TGTGCCAGCAGCATCAGGACAACGCAGTTCTTC	CASSIRTTQFF	NA	TRBV13	TRBJ2-1	NA
TGCGCCACTTCCTTAAACTTACAGGGGCTGAACACTGAAGCTTTCTTT	CATSLNLQGLNTEAFF	NA	TRBV10-2	TRBJ1-1	TRBD1
TGTGCCAGCTCACCGGCGAACAGGGGTAACGCGGAGACCCAGTACTTC	CASSPANRGNAETQYF	NA	TRBV18	TRBJ2-5	TRBD1
TGCAGTGCTAGTGCGAGGGTTCTATATAATTCACCCCTCCACTTT	CSASARVLYNSPLHF	once	TRBV20-1	TRBJ1-6	NA